A single T cell receptor beta chain is shown here with its context. Antigen: not known. PCR used 60 Vbeta primers and 13 Jbeta primers. Authors' data handling: Later reanalysis found 75 million to 95 million unique TCR beta chains, roughly 9.9 million of them shared. The data were produced by immunoSEQ multiplex PCR, yet TCRdb's version contains in-frame clones alone and is incomplete. V, J and clone size derive from that table, while D and trimming were established from the DNA sequence. Of some 140,000 clones listed, about 10% are singletons. The data derive from a study of cytomegalovirus exposure and HLA in healthy donors. The trim removed 4 bases at V and 8 bases at J, leaving 11 bases unmatched. The CDR3 spans 14 residues. CDR1 and CDR2 (germline): SGHDN, FVKESK. Overall study results and limits: Later analysis reportedly placed an Asian-associated ancestry cluster below the roughly 670-donor mean in N-insertions. Near-uniform donor sequencing depth was presumed by presence/absence analyses.

Healthy individuals who donated bone marrow served as the donors. The receptor comes from a woman in her thirties or forties in good health and CMV-seropositive. Sequencing used PBMCs. This chain joins TRBV14 and TRBJ2-7, with TRBD2 identical over 7 bases. CDR3 sequence (DNA): TGTGCCAGCAGCCTCGGGAGGTACCGGGGGAAGCAGTACTTC. Its protein is CASSLGRYRGKQYF.